The TCR beta chain described here comes from a study of post-analysis software for immune sequencing data. Study conclusions and caveats: Clustering by F measure revealed strong co-clustering among samples prepared together in one batch. The five TRBV segments detected at higher frequency in patients than in controls included TRBV5-6, TRBV5-1 and TRBV20-1.

The CDR3 contains 15 residues. The germline V gene encodes CDR1 ENHRY and CDR2 SYGVKD. Trimming removed 0 bases from V and 5 bases from J, with 11 bases in between. Worth noting for this clonotype: The antigen is not known.

Included in the TCR beta cDNA libraries were unique molecular identifiers. Researchers reported around 510,000 cDNA molecules coming from about 0.98 to 11 million T cells. Via MiXCR, TCRdb re-called the PCR reads, giving one row per CDR3 protein. The sample consists of roughly 700,000 distinct CDR3 sequences, 25% to 30% of them appearing once. Sequencing was performed on blood. The rearrangement links TRBV10-3 to TRBJ2-1; D uncertain. The source of this sequence is a girl aged 10 to 17 with multiple sclerosis. The CDR3: CAISESIPPNNEQFF. The CDR3 DNA is TGTGCCATCAGTGAGTCGATTCCCCCCAACAATGAGCAGTTCTTC.